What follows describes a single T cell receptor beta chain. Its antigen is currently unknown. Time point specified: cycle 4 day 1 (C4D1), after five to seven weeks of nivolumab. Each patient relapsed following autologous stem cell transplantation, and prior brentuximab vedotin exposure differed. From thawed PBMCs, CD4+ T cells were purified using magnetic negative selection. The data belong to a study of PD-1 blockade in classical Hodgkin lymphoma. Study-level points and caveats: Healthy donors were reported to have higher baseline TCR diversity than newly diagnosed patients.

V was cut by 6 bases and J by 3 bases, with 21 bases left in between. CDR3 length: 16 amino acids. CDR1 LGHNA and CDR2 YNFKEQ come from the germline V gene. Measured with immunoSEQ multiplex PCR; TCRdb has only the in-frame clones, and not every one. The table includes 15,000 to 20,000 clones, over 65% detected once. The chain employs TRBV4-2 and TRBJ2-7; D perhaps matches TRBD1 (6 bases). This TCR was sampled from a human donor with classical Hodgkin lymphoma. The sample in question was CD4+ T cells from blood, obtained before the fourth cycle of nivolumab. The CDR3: CASSKTGARNFYEQYF. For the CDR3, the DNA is TGTGCCAGCAGTAAGACAGGCGCCCGGAACTTCTACGAGCAGTACTTC.